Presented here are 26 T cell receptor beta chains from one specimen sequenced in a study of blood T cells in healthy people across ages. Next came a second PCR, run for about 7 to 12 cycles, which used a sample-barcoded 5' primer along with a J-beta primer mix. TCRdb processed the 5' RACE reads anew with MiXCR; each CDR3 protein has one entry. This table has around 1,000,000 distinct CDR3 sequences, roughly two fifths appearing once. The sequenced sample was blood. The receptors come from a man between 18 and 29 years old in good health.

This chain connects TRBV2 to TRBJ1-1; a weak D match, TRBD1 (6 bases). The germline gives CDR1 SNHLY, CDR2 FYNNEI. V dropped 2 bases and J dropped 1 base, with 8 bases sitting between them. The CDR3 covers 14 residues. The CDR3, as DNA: TGTGCCAGCAGTGAAACAGGGCCGAACACTGAAGCTTTCTTT. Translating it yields CASSETGPNTEAFF.

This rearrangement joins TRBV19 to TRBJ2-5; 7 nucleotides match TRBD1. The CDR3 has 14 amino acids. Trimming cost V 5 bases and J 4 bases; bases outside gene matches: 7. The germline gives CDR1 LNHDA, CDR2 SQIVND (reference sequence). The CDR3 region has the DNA TGTGCCAGTAGTCCCCTGTACAGGGGAGAGACCCAGTACTTC. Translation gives CASSPLYRGETQYF.

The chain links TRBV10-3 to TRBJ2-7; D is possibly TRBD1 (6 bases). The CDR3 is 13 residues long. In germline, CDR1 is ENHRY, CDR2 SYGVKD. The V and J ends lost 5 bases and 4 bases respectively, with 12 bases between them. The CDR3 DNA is TGTGCCATCAGTCCGGGACAAGGATACGAGCAGTACTTC. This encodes CAISPGQGYEQYF.

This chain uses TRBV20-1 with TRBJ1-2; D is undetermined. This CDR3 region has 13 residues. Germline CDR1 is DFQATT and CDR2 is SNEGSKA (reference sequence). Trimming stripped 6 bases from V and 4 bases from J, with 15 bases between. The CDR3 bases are TGCAGTGCCATGGGTTTTCCGGGCTATGGCTACACCTTC. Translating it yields CSAMGFPGYGYTF.

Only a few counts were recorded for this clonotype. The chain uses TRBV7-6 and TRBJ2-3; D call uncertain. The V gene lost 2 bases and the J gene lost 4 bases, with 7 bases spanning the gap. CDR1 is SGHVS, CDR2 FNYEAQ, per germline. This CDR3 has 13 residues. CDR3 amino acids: CASSLRAPDTQYF. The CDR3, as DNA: TGTGCCAGCAGCTTAAGAGCTCCAGATACGCAGTATTTT.

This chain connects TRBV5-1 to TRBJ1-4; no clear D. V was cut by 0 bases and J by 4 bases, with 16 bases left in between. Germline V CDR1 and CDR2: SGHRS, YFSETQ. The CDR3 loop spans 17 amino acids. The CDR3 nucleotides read TGCGCCAGCAGCTTGGGGATGTGGGAAAGAAGTAATGAAAAACTGTTTTTT. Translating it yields CASSLGMWERSNEKLFF. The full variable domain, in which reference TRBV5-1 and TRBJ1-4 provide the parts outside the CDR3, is KAGVTQTPRYLIKTRGQQVTLSCSPISGHRSVSWYQQTPGQGLQFLFEYFSETQRNKGNFPGRFSGRQFSNSRSEMNVSTLELGDSALYLCASSLGMWERSNEKLFFGSGTQLSVL.

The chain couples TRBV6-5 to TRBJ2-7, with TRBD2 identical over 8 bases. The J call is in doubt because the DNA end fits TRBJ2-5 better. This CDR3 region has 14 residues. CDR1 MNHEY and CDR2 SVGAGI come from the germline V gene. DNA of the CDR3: TGTGCCAGCAGTTTTGGGACTAGTGGGGAGACCCAGTACTTC. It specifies CASSFGTSGETQYF.

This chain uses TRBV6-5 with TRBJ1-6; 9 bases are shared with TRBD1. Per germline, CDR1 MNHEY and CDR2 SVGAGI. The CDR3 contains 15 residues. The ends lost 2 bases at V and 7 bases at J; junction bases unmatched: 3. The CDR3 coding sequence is TGTGCCAGCAGTTACCGGGACAGGGTGAATTCACCCCTCCACTTT. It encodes CASSYRDRVNSPLHF.

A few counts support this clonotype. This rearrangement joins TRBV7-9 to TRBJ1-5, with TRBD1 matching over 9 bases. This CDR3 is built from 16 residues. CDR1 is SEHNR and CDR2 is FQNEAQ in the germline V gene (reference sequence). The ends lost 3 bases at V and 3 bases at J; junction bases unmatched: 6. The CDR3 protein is CASSFWGQGFNQPQHF. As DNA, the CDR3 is TGTGCCAGCAGCTTTTGGGGACAGGGCTTCAATCAGCCCCAGCATTTT.

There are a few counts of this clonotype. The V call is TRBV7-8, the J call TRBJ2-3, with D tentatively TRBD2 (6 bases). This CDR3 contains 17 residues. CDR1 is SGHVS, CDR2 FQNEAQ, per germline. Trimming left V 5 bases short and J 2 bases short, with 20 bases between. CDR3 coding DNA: TGTGCCAGCAGCGGGCCCGGCGGGGTCCAATTCACAGATACGCAGTATTTT. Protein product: CASSGPGGVQFTDTQYF.

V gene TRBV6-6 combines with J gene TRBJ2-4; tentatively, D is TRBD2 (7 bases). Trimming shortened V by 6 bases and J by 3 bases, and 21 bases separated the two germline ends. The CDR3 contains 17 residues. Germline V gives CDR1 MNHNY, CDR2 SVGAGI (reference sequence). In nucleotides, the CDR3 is TGTGCCAGCAGGTACACAGGGAACCGGGAGGACAAAAACATTCAGTACTTC. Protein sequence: CASRYTGNREDKNIQYF.

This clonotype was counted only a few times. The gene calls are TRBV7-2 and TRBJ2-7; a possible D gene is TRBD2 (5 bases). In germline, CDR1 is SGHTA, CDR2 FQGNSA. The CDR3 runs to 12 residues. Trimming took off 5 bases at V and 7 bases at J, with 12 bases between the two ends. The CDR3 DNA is TGTGCCAGCAGCAGTTGGGAGAATGAGCAGTACTTC. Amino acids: CASSSWENEQYF.

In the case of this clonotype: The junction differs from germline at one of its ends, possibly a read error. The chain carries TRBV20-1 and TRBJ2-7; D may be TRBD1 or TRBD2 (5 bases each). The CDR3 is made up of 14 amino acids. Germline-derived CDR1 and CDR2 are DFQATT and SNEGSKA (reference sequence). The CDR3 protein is CSARSTGGTYERYF. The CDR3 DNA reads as TGCAGTGCTAGGTCCACCGGTGGGACCTACGAGCGGTACTTC.

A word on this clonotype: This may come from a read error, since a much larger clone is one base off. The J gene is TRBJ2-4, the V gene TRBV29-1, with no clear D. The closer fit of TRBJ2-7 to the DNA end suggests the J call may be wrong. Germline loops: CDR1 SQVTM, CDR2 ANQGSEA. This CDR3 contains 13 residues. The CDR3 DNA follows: TGCGGCGTTTCCCACTCCCGCTTTTACGAGCAGTACTTC. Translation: CGVSHSRFYEQYF.

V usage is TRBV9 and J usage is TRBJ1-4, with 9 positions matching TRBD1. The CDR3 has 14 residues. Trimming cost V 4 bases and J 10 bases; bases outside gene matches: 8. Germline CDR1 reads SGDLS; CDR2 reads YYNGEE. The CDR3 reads CASSKTGTGRKLFF. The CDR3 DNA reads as TGTGCCAGCAGCAAGACCGGGACAGGGCGAAAACTGTTTTTT.

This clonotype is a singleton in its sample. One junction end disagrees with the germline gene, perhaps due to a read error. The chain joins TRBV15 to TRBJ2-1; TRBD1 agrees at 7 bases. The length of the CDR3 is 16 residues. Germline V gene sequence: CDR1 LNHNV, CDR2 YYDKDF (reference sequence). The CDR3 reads CATSRETGSSYNERYF. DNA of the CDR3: TGTGCCACCAGCAGAGAGACAGGGAGCTCCTACAATGAGCGGTACTTC.

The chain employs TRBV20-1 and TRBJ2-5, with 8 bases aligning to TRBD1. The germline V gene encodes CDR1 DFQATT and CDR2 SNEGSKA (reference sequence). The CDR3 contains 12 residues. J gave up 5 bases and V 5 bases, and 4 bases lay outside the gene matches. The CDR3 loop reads CSAQGAWETQYF. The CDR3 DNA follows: TGCAGTGCTCAGGGGGCTTGGGAGACCCAGTACTTC.

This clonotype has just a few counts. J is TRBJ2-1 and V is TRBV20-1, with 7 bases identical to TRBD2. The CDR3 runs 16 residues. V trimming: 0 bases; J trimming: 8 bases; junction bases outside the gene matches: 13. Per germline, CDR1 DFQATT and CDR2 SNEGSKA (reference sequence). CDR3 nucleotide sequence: TGCAGTGCTAGAGACTACCACCTGGGAGGGAGGGATGAGCAGTTCTTC. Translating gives CSARDYHLGGRDEQFF.

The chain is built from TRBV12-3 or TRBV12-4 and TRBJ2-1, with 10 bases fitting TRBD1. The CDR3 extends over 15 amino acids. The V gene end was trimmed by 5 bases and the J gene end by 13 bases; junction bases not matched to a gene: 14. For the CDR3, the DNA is TGTGCCAGCAGTCTGAGACAGGGGGCGATTGGTGTTCAGTTCTTC. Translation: CASSLRQGAIGVQFF.

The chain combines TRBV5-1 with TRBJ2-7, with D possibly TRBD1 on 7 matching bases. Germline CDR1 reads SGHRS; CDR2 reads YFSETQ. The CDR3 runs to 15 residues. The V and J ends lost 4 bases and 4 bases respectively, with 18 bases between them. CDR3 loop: CASSTRQGLWYEQYF. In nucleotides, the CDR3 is TGCGCCAGCAGCACCCGACAGGGACTTTGGTACGAGCAGTACTTC.

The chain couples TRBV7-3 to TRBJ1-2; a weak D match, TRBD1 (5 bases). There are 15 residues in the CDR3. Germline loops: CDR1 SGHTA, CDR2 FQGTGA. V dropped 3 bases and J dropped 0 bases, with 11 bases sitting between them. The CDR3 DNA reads TGTGCCAGCAGCTTGTGGCCAGGGCCTAACTATGGCTACACCTTC. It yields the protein CASSLWPGPNYGYTF.

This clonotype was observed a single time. The CDR3 is CASSMRQGANSPLHF. The CDR3 nucleotides read TGCGCCAGCAGCATGCGACAGGGGGCGAATTCACCCCTCCACTTT. The gene calls are TRBV5-1 and TRBJ1-6; the match to TRBD1 covers 10 bases. Germline CDR1 and CDR2: SGHRS and YFSETQ. Losses at the gene ends were 4 bases for V and 7 bases for J; bases not matched to a gene: 5. The CDR3 length is 15 residues. Drawing the rest from reference TRBV5-1 and TRBJ1-6, the complete variable domain is KAGVTQTPRYLIKTRGQQVTLSCSPISGHRSVSWYQQTPGQGLQFLFEYFSETQRNKGNFPGRFSGRQFSNSRSEMNVSTLELGDSALYLCASSMRQGANSPLHFGNGTRLTVT.

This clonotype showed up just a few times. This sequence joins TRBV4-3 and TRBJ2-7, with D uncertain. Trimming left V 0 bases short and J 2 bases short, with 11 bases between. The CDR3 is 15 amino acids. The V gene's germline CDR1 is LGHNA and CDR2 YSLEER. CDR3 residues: CASSQDIGATYEQYF. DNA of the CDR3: TGCGCCAGCAGCCAAGATATAGGTGCCACCTACGAGCAGTACTTC.

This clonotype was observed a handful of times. The CDR3 DNA is TGTGCCAGCAGCCAAGTAGGGGGGGCTGTAACAGATACGCAGTATTTT. Protein: CASSQVGGAVTDTQYF. The V and J genes are TRBV4-2 and TRBJ2-3; tentative D call: TRBD2 (7 bases). The CDR3 sequence is 16 residues long. Germline CDR1 LGHNA, CDR2 YNFKEQ. Trimming took off 1 base at V and 3 bases at J, with 14 bases between the two ends.

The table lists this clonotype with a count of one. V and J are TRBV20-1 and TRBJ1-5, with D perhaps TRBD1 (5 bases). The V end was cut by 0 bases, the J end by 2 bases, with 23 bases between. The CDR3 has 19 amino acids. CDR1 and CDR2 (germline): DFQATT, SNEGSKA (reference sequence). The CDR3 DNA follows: TGCAGTGCTAGAGATCAAGATGGGACCCTCCCCGAGGGCAATCAGCCCCAGCATTTT. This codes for CSARDQDGTLPEGNQPQHF.

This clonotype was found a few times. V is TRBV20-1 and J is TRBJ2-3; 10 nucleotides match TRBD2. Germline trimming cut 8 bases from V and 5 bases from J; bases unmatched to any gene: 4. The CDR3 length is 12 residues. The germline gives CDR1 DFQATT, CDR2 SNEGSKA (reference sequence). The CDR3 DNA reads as TGCAGTAGCGGGGGGGCGCAAGATACGCAGTATTTT. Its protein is CSSGGAQDTQYF.